This entry lists 15 T cell receptor beta chains sequenced from one sample in a study of blood T cell repertoires in COVID-19. Sequenced by immunoSEQ multiplex PCR; TCRdb stores in-frame clones only, minus some. This table has tens of thousands of clones, roughly 86% appearing once. Input material: peripheral blood. The receptor source for this set is a human donor in a cohort sampled during active COVID-19.

This clone was picked up one time. J is TRBJ2-3 and V is TRBV24-1; TRBD2 matches at 9 bases. The CDR3 extends over 16 amino acids. Trimming cost V 2 bases and J 2 bases; bases outside gene matches: 4. Germline CDR1 KGHDR, CDR2 SFDVKD. CDR3 sequence (DNA): TGTGCCACCAGTGATTCGTCTAGCGGGGCCACAGATACGCAGTATTTT. Translating gives CATSDSSSGATDTQYF.

This clone was seen a single time. V gene TRBV29-1 combines with J gene TRBJ2-1, with 10 bases fitting TRBD2. CDR3 size: 13 residues. Germline assignment: CDR1 SQVTM and CDR2 ANQGSEA. Unmatched junction bases numbered 7, after V lost 5 bases and J lost 9 bases. As DNA, the CDR3 is TGCAGCGTTTCGAGCGGGGGGGCCGTTGAGCAGTTCTTC. Translation gives CSVSSGGAVEQFF.

The chain is built from TRBV9 and TRBJ1-6; D may be TRBD1 (5 bases). The ends were cut back, 0 bases at V and 9 bases at J, with 19 bases in the middle. Germline V gene lookup returns CDR1 SGDLS and CDR2 YYNGEE. The CDR3 has 17 residues. The CDR3 DNA sequence: TGTGCCAGCAGCGTAGGGGACCCATTTCGGACTAGTTCACCCCTCCACTTT. Translation: CASSVGDPFRTSSPLHF.

The rearrangement joins TRBV3-1 (or the pseudogene TRBV3-2) to TRBJ1-5, with 8 nucleotides matching TRBD1. Germline V gene data show CDR1 as LGHDT and CDR2 as YNNKEL (reference sequence). With 0 bases clipped from V and 4 bases from J, the junction kept 5 bases outside the gene matches. This CDR3 is built from 16 residues. CDR3 protein: CASSQDGTGGNQPQHF. CDR3 coding DNA: TGTGCCAGCAGCCAAGATGGAACAGGGGGGAATCAGCCCCAGCATTTT.

V and J are TRBV5-8 and TRBJ2-1, with TRBD1 matching 11 bases. The CDR3 runs to 16 residues. The J segment lost 7 bases and the V segment lost 5 bases, leaving 11 bases of the junction unmatched. Germline V CDR1 and CDR2: SGHTS, YDEGEE. As DNA, the CDR3 is TGTGCCAGCAGTACCGGGACAGGGGGATTTTGGAATGAGCAGTTCTTC. Protein: CASSTGTGGFWNEQFF.

This chain joins TRBV30 and TRBJ1-2, with TRBD1 matching over 8 bases. CDR3 length: 14 residues. The trim removed 5 bases at V and 8 bases at J, leaving 13 bases unmatched. Germline assignment: CDR1 GTSNPN and CDR2 SVGIG (reference sequence). The DNA for the CDR3 is TGTGCCTGGGCGTCCACAGGGGGATTGTGGGGCTACACCTTC. Its translation: CAWASTGGLWGYTF. Complete variable domain (other parts from reference TRBV30 and TRBJ1-2): SQTIHQWPATLVQPVGSPLSLECTVEGTSNPNLYWYRQAAGRGLQLLFYSVGIGQISSEVPQNLSASRPQDRQFILSSKKLLLSDSGFYLCAWASTGGLWGYTFGSGTRLTVV.

The genes are TRBV3-1 (or the pseudogene TRBV3-2) and TRBJ2-7, with D unclear. From germline, CDR1 is LGHDT and CDR2 YNNKEL (reference sequence). CDR3 length: 14 amino acids. Between the trimmed V and J ends, which lost 3 bases and 0 bases, there was a span of 9 bases. The CDR3 coding sequence is TGTGCCAGCAGCCAGCAAAGCACCTCCTACGAGCAGTACTTC. The encoded protein is CASSQQSTSYEQYF.

The chain is built from TRBV27 and TRBJ2-7, with 7 positions matching TRBD1. This CDR3 has 14 amino acids. The J segment lost 2 bases and the V segment lost 5 bases, leaving 6 bases of the junction unmatched. Per germline, CDR1 MNHEY and CDR2 SMNVEV (reference sequence). The CDR3 sequence is CASSILGQAYEQYF. In DNA form, the CDR3 reads TGTGCCAGCAGTATTCTCGGACAGGCCTACGAGCAGTACTTC.

This chain joins TRBV4-3 and TRBJ2-7, with D perhaps matching TRBD2 (6 bases). The CDR3 loop spans 16 amino acids. Germline values: CDR1 LGHNA, CDR2 YSLEER. V lost 4 bases to trimming and J lost 2 bases, with 18 bases between them. In DNA form, the CDR3 reads TGCGCCAGCAGCCCCGTTGGCGGGGTCGACACCTACGAGCAGTACTTC. This gives the protein CASSPVGGVDTYEQYF.

V usage is TRBV5-1 and J usage is TRBJ2-1; 8 nucleotides line up with TRBD1. Germline CDR1 reads SGHRS; CDR2 reads YFSETQ. The CDR3 runs to 13 residues. V shed 5 bases and J 8 bases; nucleotides not matched to a gene: 6. CDR3 sequence reads: CASSAGGFDEQFF. As DNA, the CDR3 is TGCGCCAGCAGTGCAGGGGGCTTTGATGAGCAGTTCTTC.

Written as DNA, the CDR3 is TGTGCCAGCAGCAATGGGGGAGGGATGAACACTGAAGCTTTCTTT. The encoded protein is CASSNGGGMNTEAFF. J is TRBJ1-1 and V is TRBV21-1. TRBV21-1 has pseudogene status. The CDR3 totals 15 residues.

The V gene is TRBV29-1, the J gene TRBJ1-2; 7 bases agree with TRBD1. The CDR3 has 13 residues. Germline trimming cut 8 bases from V and 3 bases from J; bases unmatched to any gene: 9. CDR1 and CDR2 from the germline V gene are SQVTM and ANQGSEA. CDR3 sequence (DNA): TGCAGCACCAGGGACAGTCTGGACTATGGCTACACCTTC. Translation: CSTRDSLDYGYTF. Supplemented by reference TRBV29-1 and TRBJ1-2, the full variable domain reads SAVISQKPSRDICQRGTSLTIQCQVDSQVTMMFWYRQQPGQSLTLIATANQGSEATYESGFVIDKFPISRPNLTFSTLTVSNMSPEDSSIYLCSTRDSLDYGYTFGSGTRLTVV.

The chain couples TRBV19 to TRBJ1-5, with 9 bases fitting TRBD1. The CDR3 runs 13 residues. J lost 9 bases, V lost 6 bases, and 6 bases had no gene match. CDR1 is LNHDA and CDR2 is SQIVND in the germline V gene (reference sequence). The CDR3 protein is CASRTGGLLPQHF. In DNA, the CDR3 is TGTGCCAGTAGAACAGGGGGCTTGCTGCCCCAGCATTTT.

This clone was recorded once. The chain uses TRBV29-1 and TRBJ1-2; D is ambiguous. Germline CDR1 reads SQVTM; CDR2 reads ANQGSEA. V lost 7 bases and J lost 10, with 16 bases in between. CDR3 length: 11 amino acids. The CDR3 DNA reads as TGCAGCGCACGAGGTTCCGGGTTCTACACCTTC. Translated: CSARGSGFYTF.

The chain combines TRBV19 with TRBJ2-7; D might be TRBD1 (6 bases). The germline V and J ends were trimmed by 3 bases and 2 bases, with 14 bases remaining between them. Germline CDR1 and CDR2: LNHDA and SQIVND (reference sequence). The CDR3 consists of 15 residues. The CDR3 reads CASSIGGSRTYEQYF. CDR3 nucleotide sequence: TGTGCCAGTAGTATTGGGGGCAGCCGGACCTACGAGCAGTACTTC.